This TCR beta chain comes out of a study of CD8+CD57+ T cells in acquired aplastic anemia (dated by TCRdb to the late 2010s). For the wider study: On average, sorted CD4+ and CD8+ cells yielded about 3 ug of extracted DNA, with a range of about 0.19 to 30 ug. An average of approximately 9.8 million reads for CD4+ cells and 11.0 million reads for CD8+ cells was obtained from healthy donor samples. Paper-wide results and their limitations: Around 28 CD8+ CDR3 sequences were found to be shared between patients and controls, but these sequences appeared to be highly expressed in patients and within the immunodominant clones of the patients. CD8+ Simpson's diversity did not differ significantly between patients and healthy controls (P=0.060).

Profiling of TCR beta VDJ combinations and CDR3 sequences used genomic DNA as the template. An Illumina HiSeq 2000 was used for TCR repertoire sequencing. Regarding the original processing steps: Repertoires were assessed using TRBV/TRBJ rearrangement plots, CDR3 size and DJ length profiles, and Simpson's diversity index. The immunodominant clone was defined as the most abundant DNA sequence in deep sequencing data. CDR3 amino acid sequences were screened for sharing across subjects and compared with published repertoires and the VDJdb database. TCRdb reworked the public reads: Q25 trimming with fastp, MiXCR clone assembly, productive beta chains retained. Every entry covers one CDR3 protein and lists the most common genes and DNA from its rows. The V and J calls here are based on TCRdb, not the publication. The sample table records 200,000 to 250,000 distinct CDR3 sequences; 30% to 40% of these occur just once. The ten biggest clones cover 0.9% to 1.2% of the sample.

This clonotype appeared many times. Its target antigen remains unknown. Base qualities are not at hand, and no much larger clone is one base apart. In this study, sorted CD4+ and CD8+ T cells from the blood of healthy subjects and of severe aplastic anemia patients had their TCR repertoires deep-sequenced. Ficoll-Paque density gradient centrifugation was used to isolate peripheral blood mononuclear cells. CD4+ and CD8+ T cells were sorted by FACS or magnetic beads before DNA extraction. The sequencing input was sorted CD4+, CD8+, or CD8+CD57+ T cells (not recorded which) from PBMCs. The clonotype originates from a human donor in good health, serving as a control.

In nucleotides, the sequence is TGTGCCAGCACCGCAAACAGGGTCCAGCCCCAGCATTTT. Its translation is CASTANRVQPQHF. The chain is made from TRBV6-1 and TRBJ1-5; the D gene is possibly TRBD1, with 6 bases matching. From the cysteine up to the phenylalanine, the CDR3 has a length of 13 residues. Here the CDR3 DNA is all that survives: 39 bases in frame from base 1. V is pared back by 7 bases and J by 7 bases, with 14 bases lying between the germline termini. Taken from the germline V gene, the CDR1 and CDR2 loops are MNHNS and SASEGT.